Sequencing of this T cell receptor beta chain was carried out in a study of PD-L1 blockade in urothelial cancer. Assay used: immunoSEQ multiplex PCR; TCRdb lists only in-frame clones, some missing. The profile covers around 2,500 clones, with around two fifths appearing a single time and more than 15% taken by the ten largest. This CDR3 is built from 14 residues. V lost 2 bases to trimming and J lost 8 bases; unmatched junction nucleotides: 4. Germline V lookup: CDR1 SGHNT, CDR2 YENEEA. This sequence originates from a man in his sixties with urothelial cancer. Sequences were derived from tumor tissue, sampled before atezolizumab (anti-PD-L1) treatment. This chain links TRBV11-3 with TRBJ2-1, with 9 bases matching TRBD2. This chain's CDR3 is CASSLMREGDEQFF. CDR3 nucleotide sequence: TGTGCCAGCAGCTTAATGCGGGAGGGCGATGAGCAGTTCTTC.